This T cell receptor (beta chain) was identified during a study of T-cell memory formation after mild COVID-19. Notes on the study in general: Several responding clones turned up in pre-infection memory, indicating that cross-reactive memory may have taken part.

A single record per CDR3 protein comes from TCRdb applying MiXCR to the 5' RACE reads. The data contain roughly 350,000 distinct CDR3 sequences, roughly 13% of them singletons. A word on this clonotype: Its antigen is not known.

V gave up 3 bases and J gave up 0 bases; unmatched junction bases: 6. The CDR3 loop spans 17 amino acids. The germline V gene encodes CDR1 LGHDT and CDR2 YNNKEL (reference sequence). The chain joins TRBV3-1 to TRBJ2-3; 10 bases match TRBD1. The source material was PBMCs or a T cell subset sorted from them (not recorded which). The receptor was derived from a man between 18 and 35 years old who had mild COVID-19 (a few samples of this study predate the infection). Cell type and time point are not known. CDR3: CASSHYRQGASTDTQYF. The CDR3, as DNA: TGTGCCAGCAGCCACTACAGACAGGGGGCTAGCACAGATACGCAGTATTTT.